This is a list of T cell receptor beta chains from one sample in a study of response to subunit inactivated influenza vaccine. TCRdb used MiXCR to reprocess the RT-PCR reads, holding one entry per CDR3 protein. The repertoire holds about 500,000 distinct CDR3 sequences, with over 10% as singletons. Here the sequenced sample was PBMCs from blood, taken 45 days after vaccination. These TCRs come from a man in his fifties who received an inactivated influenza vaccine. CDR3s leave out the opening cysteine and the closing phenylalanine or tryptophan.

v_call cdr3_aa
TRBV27 ASSYGVGNSPLH
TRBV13 ASGGLAETDTQY
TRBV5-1 ASSLGGIAGSSEQY
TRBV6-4 ASSPLDRETQY
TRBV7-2 ASSPKTGSEQY
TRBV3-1 ASSQQTSGGYEQY
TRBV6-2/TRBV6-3 ASSSDIRDKKYEQY
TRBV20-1 SAAHGSSTDTQY
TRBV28 ASSLNWGQF
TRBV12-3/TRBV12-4 ASSPDIYRDEKLF
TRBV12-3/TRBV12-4 ASGEYATSNTEAF
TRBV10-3 AISGGQGAGGTEAF